The 7 T cell receptor beta chains below all came from one sample that was sequenced in a study of Ad26.COV2.S vaccination and SARS-CoV-2 variants. Treatment reported: 19 received Ad26.COV2.S at low or high dose, single or two shots; about 5 received placebo; per-sample allocation not given. Specimen acquisition occurred on day 63 following the initial vaccine or placebo injection. Generated by immunoSEQ multiplex PCR, the TCRdb table keeps only in-frame clones and is missing some. The table records more than 300,000 clones, roughly 90% of them present only once. Sequences were derived from peripheral blood, sampled in a trial of Ad26.COV2.S vaccine versus placebo. These receptors originate from a person aged 18-60 years who received the Ad26.COV2.S COVID-19 vaccine or a placebo.

The V gene is TRBV14, the J gene TRBJ2-2; D might be TRBD1 (5 bases). The germline gives CDR1 SGHDN, CDR2 FVKESK. The CDR3 is 17 residues long. Trimming removed 0 bases from V and 4 bases from J, with 15 bases in between. CDR3 nucleotides: TGTGCCAGCAGCCAAGATCCCCAGGGTTGGGGCACCGGGGAGCTGTTTTTT. This translates into CASSQDPQGWGTGELFF.

The V gene is TRBV27, the J gene TRBJ1-2; TRBD1 might be the D (6 bases). Trimming took off 5 bases at V and 5 bases at J, with 15 bases between the two ends. Germline loops: CDR1 MNHEY, CDR2 SMNVEV (reference sequence). The CDR3 sequence is 14 residues long. CDR3 DNA sequence: TGTGCCAGCAGTGGGCGCAGGGGAGGATATGGCTACACCTTC. Amino acids: CASSGRRGGYGYTF.

This clone was seen ten or more times. The chain joins TRBV30 to TRBJ1-5; D remains ambiguous. V gave up 2 bases and J gave up 10 bases, with 18 bases separating them. CDR1 GTSNPN and CDR2 SVGIG come from the germline V gene (reference sequence). This CDR3 is built from 14 residues. In nucleotides, the CDR3 is TGTGCCTGGAGTCTAGGGCCCGGCGGATTTCCCCAGCATTTT. It is translated as CAWSLGPGGFPQHF.

V and J are TRBV9 and TRBJ1-2; 9 positions match TRBD1. Losses at the gene ends were 0 bases for V and 8 bases for J; bases not matched to a gene: 5. Germline V gives CDR1 SGDLS, CDR2 YYNGEE. The CDR3 runs 14 residues. The CDR3 DNA follows: TGTGCCAGCAGCGTAGAAACAGGGGGCAGAGGCTACACCTTC. This translates into CASSVETGGRGYTF.

The CDR3 here is CASSLQGQETQYF. In DNA form, the CDR3 reads TGTGCCAGCAGCTTACAGGGCCAAGAGACCCAGTACTTC. V and J are TRBV5-6 and TRBJ2-5; D may be TRBD1 (6 bases). V was shortened by 2 bases and J by 1 base, with 6 bases between the two germline ends. Per germline, CDR1 SGHDT and CDR2 YYEEEE. This CDR3 has 13 residues.

J is TRBJ2-3 and V is TRBV5-1; TRBD2 agrees at 9 bases. The CDR3 spans 17 residues. V lost 5 bases to trimming and J lost 3 bases; unmatched junction nucleotides: 13. The germline CDR1 and CDR2 sequences are SGHRS and YFSETQ. CDR3 nucleotides: TGCGCCAGCAGTTTGTCAAGTAGCGGGAGTAGTACAGATACGCAGTATTTT. Protein product: CASSLSSSGSSTDTQYF.

The chain employs TRBV4-2 and TRBJ1-1, with D perhaps matching TRBD1 (5 bases). Germline V CDR1 and CDR2: LGHNA, YNFKEQ. The V end lost 0 bases, the J end lost 1 base, and 9 bases lay between the germline ends. The CDR3 sequence is 15 residues long. CDR3 coding DNA: TGTGCCAGCAGCCAAGAAGACAGACAGAACACTGAAGCTTTCTTT. This translates into CASSQEDRQNTEAFF.